Listed here are 9 T cell receptor beta chains from one sample, sequenced in a study of T cells expressing NK-cell markers. TCRdb reprocessed the 5' RACE reads, with one entry per CDR3 protein and no DNA. The sample includes some 440,000 distinct CDR3 sequences. Specimen: blood T cells: a sorted CD56 or NKG2C T cell subset, CD4+ or CD8+ T cells, or bulk PBMC T cells (not recorded which). Receptors were obtained from a woman aged 50 to 60 in good health.

The rearrangement uses TRBV20-1 and TRBJ1-2; the TCRdb D gene call, TRBD1, has no DNA to confirm it. Germline V gives CDR1 DFQATT, CDR2 SNEGSKA (reference sequence). This CDR3 is 15 amino acids long. CDR3 protein: CSAREYSPNSYGYTF.

This chain uses TRBV12-3 or TRBV12-4 with TRBJ2-7; checking the TCRdb D call of TRBD1 is not possible without DNA. The CDR3 length is 13 residues. The CDR3 here is CASSAGQIYEQYF.

This chain links TRBV29-1 with TRBJ2-1; TCRdb calls TRBD1, which cannot be checked without DNA. CDR1 and CDR2 (germline): SQVTM, ANQGSEA. This CDR3 is built from 15 residues. CDR3 sequence reads: CSGGVAASSYNEQFF.

The V call is TRBV6-4, the J call TRBJ1-5; TCRdb's D gene call, TRBD1, goes unchecked for lack of DNA. The germline V gene has CDR1 MRHNA and CDR2 SNTAGT. The CDR3 runs 13 residues. This chain's CDR3 is CASAEGSNQPQHF.

The V and J genes are TRBV7-8 and TRBJ2-1; no DNA is available, so the TRBD2 call from TCRdb remains unchecked. Germline values: CDR1 SGHVS, CDR2 FQNEAQ. This CDR3 comprises 15 residues. This CDR3 reads CASSLNLRNGDEQFF.

The rearrangement joins TRBV7-8 to TRBJ2-3; the D call of TRBD1 rests on TCRdb alone, since no DNA is present to check it. Germline values: CDR1 SGHVS, CDR2 FQNEAQ. The CDR3 loop spans 13 amino acids. CDR3 loop: CASSPRIPDTQYF.

V and J are TRBV7-7 and TRBJ2-5; TCRdb proposes TRBD2, but this gene call is untestable without DNA. Germline CDR1 SSHAT, CDR2 FNYEAQ (reference sequence). This CDR3 has 15 residues. The CDR3 protein is CASSLDGLASETQYF.

The chain couples TRBV7-6 to TRBJ2-2; checking the TCRdb D call of TRBD2 is not possible without DNA. This CDR3 is 16 amino acids long. Looked up from germline, CDR1 is SGHVS and CDR2 is FNYEAQ. The CDR3 sequence: CASRDYQRSNTGELFF.

The chain combines TRBV7-2 with TRBJ2-3; TCRdb lists TRBD2, though no DNA is available to test this call. Germline loops: CDR1 SGHTA, CDR2 FQGNSA. This CDR3 contains 15 residues. CDR3 sequence reads: CASTSSGRAQDTQYF.